These 23 T cell receptor beta chains share one sample of origin, sequenced in a study of cytomegalovirus exposure and HLA in healthy donors. The primer mix had 60 Vbeta and 13 Jbeta primers. Repertoires were generated with immunoSEQ multiplex PCR, while TCRdb's copy carries only in-frame clones and drops some. The sample comprises about 180,000 clones, 84% of which are singletons, and around 0.93% rests with the top ten. Sequencing used PBMCs. The receptors here all came from a man between 25 and 39 years old in good health and CMV-seronegative.

This clone was picked up one time. The rearrangement links TRBV4-1 to TRBJ2-7; 9 positions agree with TRBD2. The CDR3 is 18 residues long. The V gene's germline CDR1 is MGHRA and CDR2 YSYEKL. V was clipped by 5 bases and J by 0 bases; unmatched bases: 14. CDR3 nucleotide sequence: TGCGCCAGCAGCGACGGACTAGCGAATGCTAAAAGCTCCTACGAGCAGTACTTC. Residues: CASSDGLANAKSSYEQYF.

The V gene is TRBV9, the J gene TRBJ2-1; 8 nucleotides line up with TRBD2. Germline CDR1 reads SGDLS; CDR2 reads YYNGEE. V lost 4 bases and J lost 6; bases outside the gene matches: 15. The CDR3 spans 17 residues. CDR3 coding DNA: TGTGCCAGCAGCAACCCCACCGGGACTAGTAGAGGCAATGAGCAGTTCTTC. It specifies CASSNPTGTSRGNEQFF.

The chain uses TRBV7-2 and TRBJ2-1; weak D call: TRBD1 (5 bases). V was pared by 0 bases and J by 4 bases, with 10 bases between. There are 15 residues in the CDR3. The germline V gene has CDR1 SGHTA and CDR2 FQGNSA. CDR3 in amino acids: CASSLAVGRYNEQFF. The CDR3 bases are TGTGCCAGCAGCTTAGCAGTGGGGCGATACAATGAGCAGTTCTTC.

V is TRBV1 and J is TRBJ2-1; the DNA was not used to check the table's D call, TRBD2. TRBV1 is designated a pseudogene. The CDR3 totals 14 residues. CDR3 residues: CTSSQDSVYNEQFF. CDR3 in DNA: TGCACCAGCAGCCAAGATTCCGTCTACAATGAGCAGTTCTTC.

This sequence joins TRBV10-3 and TRBJ1-1, with a tentative D call TRBD1 (5 bases). This CDR3 has 11 amino acids. Germline V CDR1 and CDR2: ENHRY, SYGVKD. Trimming shortened V by 3 bases and J by 10 bases, and 9 bases separated the two germline ends. CDR3: CAISEAGGAFF. CDR3 bases: TGTGCCATCAGTGAAGCGGGGGGAGCTTTCTTT.

This sequence joins TRBV9 and TRBJ2-3; possible D gene TRBD2, 5 bases. The ends were cut back, 3 bases at V and 5 bases at J, with 13 bases in the middle. Germline V gives CDR1 SGDLS, CDR2 YYNGEE. There are 14 residues in the CDR3. CDR3 sequence reads: CASSGTLWQDTQYF. CDR3 sequence (DNA): TGTGCCAGCAGCGGGACTCTCTGGCAAGATACGCAGTATTTT.

This rearrangement joins TRBV15 to TRBJ2-7; 10 bases are a match to TRBD1. The germline gives CDR1 LNHNV, CDR2 YYDKDF (reference sequence). J was trimmed by 7 bases and V by 1 base; bases with no gene match: 1. There are 13 residues in the CDR3. The CDR3 here is CATSRGTGGEQYF. CDR3 nucleotides: TGTGCCACCAGCAGAGGGACAGGGGGAGAGCAGTACTTC. The full variable domain, its missing parts supplied by reference TRBV15 and TRBJ2-7, is DAMVIQNPRYQVTQFGKPVTLSCSQTLNHNVMYWYQQKSSQAPKLLFHYYDKDFNNEADTPDNFQSRRPNTSFCFLDIRSPGLGDTAMYLCATSRGTGGEQYFGPGTRLTVT.

V is TRBV2 and J is TRBJ1-5; 8 bases agree with TRBD1. The germline CDR1 and CDR2 sequences are SNHLY and FYNNEI. This CDR3 is built from 15 residues. The ends lost 6 bases at V and 2 bases at J; junction bases unmatched: 6. This CDR3 is CASSPETGGNQPQHF. Written as DNA, the CDR3 is TGTGCCAGCAGCCCCGAGACAGGGGGCAATCAGCCCCAGCATTTT.

J is TRBJ2-3 and V is TRBV5-1, with TRBD2 matching over 9 bases. CDR1 and CDR2 from the germline V gene are SGHRS and YFSETQ. The CDR3 loop spans 14 amino acids. The J segment lost 4 bases and the V segment lost 7 bases, leaving 7 bases of the junction unmatched. CDR3: CASAPTSGPDTQYF. The CDR3 coding sequence is TGCGCCAGCGCCCCGACTAGCGGACCAGATACGCAGTATTTT.

This clone is a singleton in its sample. The sample contains more than one DNA sequence encoding this CDR3. The chain recombines TRBV19 with TRBJ2-1; D may be TRBD2 (6 bases). The CDR3 has 16 residues. The germline CDR1 and CDR2 sequences are LNHDA and SQIVND (reference sequence). Deletions cut 3 bases from V and 1 base from J, with 13 bases between. The CDR3 nucleotides are TGTGCCAGTAGTATCACGGCAGGAGGGTCCTACAATGAGCAGTTCTTC. Translated, it gives CASSITAGGSYNEQFF.

The chain uses TRBV5-4 and TRBJ2-7, with D tentatively TRBD2 (5 bases). Germline values: CDR1 SGHNT, CDR2 YYREEE (reference sequence). The CDR3 is 15 residues long. The V and J ends lost 0 bases and 2 bases respectively, with 12 bases between them. In DNA, the CDR3 is TGTGCCAGCAGCTTGGAAGTGGGAGCCCCCTACGAGCAGTACTTC. Protein sequence: CASSLEVGAPYEQYF.

The J gene is TRBJ1-1, the V gene TRBV25-1; no firm D call. V was clipped by 2 bases and J by 1 base, with 8 bases between them. The CDR3 covers 14 residues. In germline, CDR1 is MGHDK, CDR2 SYGVNS. CDR3 in DNA: TGTGCCAGCAGTGAAGGGCACGAGAACACTGAAGCTTTCTTT. Its protein product is CASSEGHENTEAFF.

This clone was seen a few times. The chain has TRBV4-2 and TRBJ1-2; 10 bases match TRBD1. CDR3 length equals 15 residues. CDR1 and CDR2 from the germline V gene are LGHNA and YNFKEQ. The ends lost 0 bases at V and 5 bases at J; junction bases unmatched: 3. CDR3 sequence: CASSQETGGTYGYTF. The CDR3 DNA sequence: TGTGCCAGCAGCCAAGAGACAGGGGGCACTTATGGCTACACCTTC.

The chain uses TRBV15 and TRBJ2-7; TRBD2 matches at 7 bases. Germline CDR1 is LNHNV and CDR2 is YYDKDF (reference sequence). The CDR3 is 13 residues long. Trimming at V came to 8 bases and at J to 1 base, leaving 5 bases not matched to a gene. In nucleotides, the CDR3 is TGTGCCACCTCTAGCGGACCTTCCTACGAGCAGTACTTC. Protein product: CATSSGPSYEQYF.

The chain is built from TRBV5-1 and TRBJ2-2, with 8 bases fitting TRBD2. After removal of 4 bases from V and 2 bases from J, the junction contained 7 bases not matched to a gene. The CDR3 loop spans 16 amino acids. The V gene's germline CDR1 is SGHRS and CDR2 YFSETQ. The CDR3, as DNA: TGCGCCAGCAGCCTAAGCGGGGGCGGAAACACCGGGGAGCTGTTTTTT. Protein sequence: CASSLSGGGNTGELFF.

The chain joins TRBV19 to TRBJ1-3, with D possibly being TRBD1 (6 bases). CDR3 length equals 13 residues. V lost 5 bases, J lost 3 bases, and 8 bases lay in between. CDR1 and CDR2 from the germline V gene are LNHDA and SQIVND (reference sequence). The CDR3 here is CASSGQFGNTIYF. For the CDR3, the DNA is TGTGCCAGTAGTGGACAGTTTGGAAACACCATATATTTT.

V and J are TRBV4-2 and TRBJ2-7; 7 bases align to TRBD2. The germline V gene has CDR1 LGHNA and CDR2 YNFKEQ. After removal of 4 bases from V and 2 bases from J, the junction contained 11 bases not matched to a gene. CDR3 length: 16 residues. CDR3 amino acids: CASSPRARESTYEQYF. DNA for the CDR3: TGTGCCAGCAGCCCCCGGGCGCGGGAGTCGACCTACGAGCAGTACTTC.

The rearrangement links TRBV5-8 to TRBJ2-5; weak D call: TRBD2 (6 bases). This CDR3 has 11 residues. The V gene's germline CDR1 is SGHTS and CDR2 YDEGEE. The V and J ends lost 0 bases and 13 bases respectively, with 10 bases between them. This chain's CDR3 is CASSLVPGGYF. The CDR3 DNA follows: TGTGCCAGCAGCTTGGTTCCCGGGGGGTACTTC.

The V call is TRBV29-1, the J call TRBJ2-7, with D perhaps TRBD1 (6 bases). The germline CDR1 and CDR2 sequences are SQVTM and ANQGSEA. V shed 4 bases and J shed 3 bases, with 16 bases lying between them. This CDR3 region has 14 residues. CDR3: CSVGLWQGFYEQYF. As DNA, the CDR3 is TGCAGCGTTGGCCTGTGGCAGGGGTTCTACGAGCAGTACTTC.

V is TRBV7-9 and J is TRBJ1-4; 7 bases line up with TRBD1. Germline lookup yields CDR1 SEHNR and CDR2 FQNEAQ (reference sequence). The CDR3 runs to 14 residues. J was trimmed by 8 bases and V by 3 bases; bases with no gene match: 6. The CDR3 DNA reads as TGTGCCAGCAGCTTTGACAGGGATCCCGAAAAACTGTTTTTT. Residues: CASSFDRDPEKLFF.

Comments on this clone: A read error may produce the germline difference seen at one junction end. J is TRBJ2-5 and V is TRBV7-7; TRBD1 matches 8 bases. The CDR3 consists of 17 residues. Germline V gives CDR1 SSHAT, CDR2 FNYEAQ (reference sequence). In nucleotides, the CDR3 is TGTGCTAGCAGCTCGACACTGTCAGGGGGCTTGGGAGAGACCCAGTACTTC. It encodes CASSSTLSGGLGETQYF.

The V and J genes are TRBV5-1 and TRBJ2-5; D is possibly TRBD2 (6 bases). The CDR3 spans 15 residues. CDR1 and CDR2 from the germline V gene are SGHRS and YFSETQ. Deletions cut 2 bases from V and 4 bases from J, with 15 bases between. The CDR3 here is CASSFPGDEGETQYF. CDR3 DNA: TGCGCCAGCAGCTTTCCGGGGGATGAAGGAGAGACCCAGTACTTC.

The genes are TRBV19 and TRBJ1-5, with 9 bases matching TRBD1. The CDR3 is 17 amino acids. The germline CDR1 and CDR2 sequences are LNHDA and SQIVND (reference sequence). The V segment lost 5 bases and the J segment 2 bases; nucleotides outside the gene matches: 10. The CDR3: CASSVPGQGSGNQPQHF. In nucleotides, the CDR3 is TGTGCCAGTAGTGTACCGGGACAGGGTTCAGGCAATCAGCCCCAGCATTTT.